The rows below give T cell receptor beta chains drawn from one sample of a study of blood T cell repertoires in COVID-19. Only in-frame clones appear in the TCRdb table, and some are missing; sequencing was by immunoSEQ multiplex PCR. Among some 250,000 clones, less than 90% were seen once, and the ten largest hold less than 8%. The sample comprised peripheral blood. These receptors all come from a man between 60 and 75 years old with acute or convalescent COVID-19. Both conserved end residues are trimmed from each CDR3. The D gene is left open where the match is weak. Some rows mark clone size as missing; the rest say once, few, many or name a class of expanded clone.

v_call: TRBV25-1
j_call: TRBJ2-3
clone_size: once
d_call: NA
cdr3_aa: ASSDPGKTDTQY

v_call: TRBV30
j_call: TRBJ1-1
clone_size: NA
d_call: NA
cdr3_aa: AWTKEGRVNTEAF

v_call: TRBV28
j_call: TRBJ1-1
clone_size: NA
d_call: TRBD1
cdr3_aa: ASSFPGPGQGNTEAF

v_call: TRBV20-1
j_call: TRBJ1-3
clone_size: NA
d_call: NA
cdr3_aa: SASPNPGQRNTIY

v_call: TRBV9
j_call: TRBJ1-1
clone_size: NA
d_call: NA
cdr3_aa: ASSVGGEAF

v_call: TRBV10-3
j_call: TRBJ1-1
clone_size: NA
d_call: TRBD1
cdr3_aa: AVGTGTLNTEAF

v_call: TRBV7-8
j_call: TRBJ1-5
clone_size: NA
d_call: TRBD1
cdr3_aa: ASSTPGTANQPQH

v_call: TRBV11-2
j_call: TRBJ2-1
clone_size: NA
d_call: TRBD1
cdr3_aa: ASSLRTGYNEQF

v_call: TRBV5-6
j_call: TRBJ1-2
clone_size: NA
d_call: NA
cdr3_aa: ASSLAGGPSSGYT

v_call: TRBV3-1/TRBV3-2
j_call: TRBJ2-7
clone_size: NA
d_call: TRBD2
cdr3_aa: ASSQEGPSAVGTTSYEQY

v_call: TRBV6-2/TRBV6-3
j_call: TRBJ2-7
clone_size: once
d_call: TRBD2
cdr3_aa: ASSSSGRRGEQY

v_call: TRBV7-3
j_call: TRBJ2-3
clone_size: NA
d_call: TRBD2
cdr3_aa: ASSSGLAGGADTQY

v_call: TRBV7-2
j_call: TRBJ2-7
clone_size: NA
d_call: NA
cdr3_aa: ASSLERGISYEQY

v_call: TRBV2
j_call: TRBJ1-3
clone_size: NA
d_call: NA
cdr3_aa: ASSAEGNSGNTIY

v_call: TRBV14
j_call: TRBJ1-3
clone_size: NA
d_call: NA
cdr3_aa: ASSPLLAGNTIY

v_call: TRBV21-1
j_call: TRBJ1-2
clone_size: NA
d_call: NA
cdr3_aa: ASSQGWGHPGNYGYT

v_call: TRBV19
j_call: TRBJ1-5
clone_size: few
d_call: NA
cdr3_aa: ASSQGWNQPQH

v_call: TRBV27
j_call: TRBJ1-1
clone_size: NA
d_call: NA
cdr3_aa: ASSSGLPNTEAF

v_call: TRBV24-1
j_call: TRBJ2-1
clone_size: few
d_call: TRBD1
cdr3_aa: ATSDFRGLEQF

v_call: TRBV25-1
j_call: TRBJ1-2
clone_size: few
d_call: NA
cdr3_aa: ASRLTGDAGYT

v_call: TRBV11-2
j_call: TRBJ1-5
clone_size: NA
d_call: NA
cdr3_aa: ASSLSGGHNQPQH

v_call: TRBV7-9
j_call: TRBJ1-5
clone_size: few
d_call: NA
cdr3_aa: ASTRGDSNQPQH

v_call: TRBV5-6
j_call: TRBJ1-6
clone_size: NA
d_call: NA
cdr3_aa: ASTSGGRNSPLH

v_call: TRBV28
j_call: TRBJ1-5
clone_size: NA
d_call: NA
cdr3_aa: ASSFTGISNQPQH

v_call: TRBV27
j_call: TRBJ2-2
clone_size: NA
d_call: NA
cdr3_aa: ASRPRWLADTGELF

v_call: TRBV27
j_call: TRBJ1-5
clone_size: NA
d_call: TRBD1
cdr3_aa: ASSSLKWDRGGGQPQH